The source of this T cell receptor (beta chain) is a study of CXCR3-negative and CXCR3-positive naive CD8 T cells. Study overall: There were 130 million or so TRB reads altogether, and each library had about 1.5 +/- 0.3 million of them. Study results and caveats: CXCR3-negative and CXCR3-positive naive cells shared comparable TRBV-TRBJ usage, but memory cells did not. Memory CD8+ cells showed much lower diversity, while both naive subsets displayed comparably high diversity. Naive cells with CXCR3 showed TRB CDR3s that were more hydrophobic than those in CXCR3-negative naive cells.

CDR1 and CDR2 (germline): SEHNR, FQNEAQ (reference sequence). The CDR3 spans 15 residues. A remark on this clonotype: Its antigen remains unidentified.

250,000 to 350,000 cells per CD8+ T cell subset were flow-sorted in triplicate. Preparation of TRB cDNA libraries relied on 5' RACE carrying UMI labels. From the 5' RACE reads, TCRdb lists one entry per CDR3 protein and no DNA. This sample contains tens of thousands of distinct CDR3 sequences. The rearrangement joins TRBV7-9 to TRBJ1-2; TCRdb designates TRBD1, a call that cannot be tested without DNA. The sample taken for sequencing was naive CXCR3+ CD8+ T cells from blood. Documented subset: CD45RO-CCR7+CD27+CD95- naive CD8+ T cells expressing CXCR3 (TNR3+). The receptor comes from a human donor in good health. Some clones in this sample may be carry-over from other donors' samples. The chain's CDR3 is CASSPPAGKSYGYTF.